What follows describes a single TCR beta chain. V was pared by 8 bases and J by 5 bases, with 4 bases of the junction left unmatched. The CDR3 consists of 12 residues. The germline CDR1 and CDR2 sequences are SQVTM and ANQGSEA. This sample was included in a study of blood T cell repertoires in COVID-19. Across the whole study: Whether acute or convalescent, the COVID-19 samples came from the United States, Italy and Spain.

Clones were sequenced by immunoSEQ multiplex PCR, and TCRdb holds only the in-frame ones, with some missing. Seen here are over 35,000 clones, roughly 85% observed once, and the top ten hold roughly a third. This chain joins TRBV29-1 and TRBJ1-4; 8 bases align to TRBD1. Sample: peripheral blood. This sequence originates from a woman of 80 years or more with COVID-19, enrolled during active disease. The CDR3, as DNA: TGCAGCACCCGACAGGGGAATGAAAAACTGTTTTTT. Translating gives CSTRQGNEKLFF.